These 28 T cell receptor beta chains were sequenced from one sample in a study of T cell responses to AZD1222 COVID-19 vaccine. Sequenced by immunoSEQ multiplex PCR; TCRdb stores in-frame clones only, minus some. This sample has approximately 100,000 clones; 90% occur once, and the top ten carry 1.3%. The material sequenced was peripheral blood, taken on day 0 of AZD1222 vaccination. The receptors originated from an adult in good health.

The V and J genes are TRBV5-1 and TRBJ2-3; D is perhaps TRBD2 (6 bases). The CDR3 extends over 14 amino acids. Trimming took off 3 bases at V and 3 bases at J, with 11 bases between the two ends. Looked up from germline, CDR1 is SGHRS and CDR2 is YFSETQ. The CDR3 is CASSSGLETDTQYF. For the CDR3, the DNA is TGCGCCAGCAGCTCGGGACTGGAAACAGATACGCAGTATTTT.

J is TRBJ2-7 and V is TRBV5-4; D is unclear. The germline V and J ends were trimmed by 3 bases and 3 bases, with 13 bases remaining between them. The germline V gene encodes CDR1 SGHNT and CDR2 YYREEE (reference sequence). This CDR3 has 14 amino acids. CDR3 bases: TGTGCCAGCAGCTCAGACCCAGACCTCTACGAGCAGTACTTC. The encoded protein is CASSSDPDLYEQYF.

The rearrangement links TRBV12-3 or TRBV12-4 to TRBJ2-6; D gene ambiguous. The CDR3 has 13 residues. Trimming shortened V by 6 bases and J by 4 bases, and 7 bases separated the two germline ends. The CDR3 DNA is TGTGCCAGCAGGCCGTCCGGGGCCAACGTCCTGACTTTC. Residues: CASRPSGANVLTF.

The genes are TRBV20-1 and TRBJ2-3, with D unclear. From germline, CDR1 is DFQATT and CDR2 SNEGSKA (reference sequence). The V gene lost 6 bases and the J gene lost 5 bases, with 6 bases spanning the gap. The CDR3 spans 10 residues. The CDR3 DNA sequence: TGCAGTGCCGACGTAGATACGCAGTATTTT. Translated: CSADVDTQYF.

The V gene is TRBV5-1, the J gene TRBJ2-2, with D tentatively TRBD2 (5 bases). The CDR3 has 16 amino acids. V gave up 0 bases and J gave up 3 bases, with 12 bases separating them. From germline, CDR1 is SGHRS and CDR2 YFSETQ. In DNA, the CDR3 is TGCGCCAGCAGCTTGGTGAGTGGGCGGGACACCGGGGAGCTGTTTTTT. This translates into CASSLVSGRDTGELFF.

This chain links TRBV5-1 with TRBJ1-4, with 11 positions matching TRBD1. V was clipped by 1 base and J by 7 bases; unmatched bases: 6. CDR3 length equals 16 residues. Germline CDR1 reads SGHRS; CDR2 reads YFSETQ. As DNA, the CDR3 is TGCGCCAGCAGCTTGTACGGGACAGGGGGAGGTGAAAAACTGTTTTTT. Translated, it gives CASSLYGTGGGEKLFF.

The gene calls are TRBV5-1 and TRBJ2-5; no definite D call. Trimming removed 2 bases from V and 0 bases from J, with 5 bases in between. The germline V gene has CDR1 SGHRS and CDR2 YFSETQ. This CDR3 region has 13 residues. The CDR3 sequence is CASSFQNQETQYF. CDR3 nucleotides: TGCGCCAGCAGCTTCCAAAACCAAGAGACCCAGTACTTC.

The chain employs TRBV4-1 and TRBJ1-2, with 7 bases that match TRBD1. CDR3 length: 17 amino acids. After removal of 1 base from V and 1 base from J, the junction contained 9 bases not matched to a gene. Germline V lookup: CDR1 MGHRA, CDR2 YSYEKL. CDR3 protein: CASSQVLQGLVNYGYTF. CDR3 DNA: TGCGCCAGCAGCCAAGTCCTACAGGGGCTGGTTAACTATGGCTACACCTTC.

V gene TRBV28 combines with J gene TRBJ1-5, with 9 bases fitting TRBD1. Germline CDR1 and CDR2: MDHEN and SYDVKM. V lost 5 bases, J lost 4 bases, and 12 bases stayed unmatched. CDR3 size: 17 residues. The chain's CDR3 is CASSKWGGQGRNQPQHF. The CDR3 region has the DNA TGTGCCAGCAGTAAATGGGGGGGACAGGGAAGGAATCAGCCCCAGCATTTT.

The chain joins TRBV2 to TRBJ2-1; no firm D call. This CDR3 contains 13 residues. Germline V lookup: CDR1 SNHLY, CDR2 FYNNEI. V lost 3 bases and J 6 bases, leaving 9 bases between the germline ends. CDR3 DNA sequence: TGTGCCAGCAGTGATTTCCCCGGCAATGAGCAGTTCTTC. Its protein product is CASSDFPGNEQFF.

The chain combines TRBV6-5 with TRBJ2-7; a weak D match, TRBD2 (6 bases). The germline V and J ends were trimmed by 5 bases and 0 bases, with 11 bases remaining between them. The CDR3 covers 14 residues. Germline CDR1 is MNHEY and CDR2 is SVGAGI. Here the CDR3 reads CASSPLAYSYEQYF. The CDR3 DNA reads as TGTGCCAGCAGTCCCCTAGCGTACTCCTACGAGCAGTACTTC.

The chain links TRBV5-1 to TRBJ2-7, with D tentatively TRBD1 (6 bases). Trimming stripped 4 bases from V and 6 bases from J, with 14 bases between. Germline-derived CDR1 and CDR2 are SGHRS and YFSETQ. The CDR3 has 13 residues. CDR3 sequence reads: CASSPMGAGEQYF. DNA for the CDR3: TGCGCCAGCAGCCCTATGGGGGCTGGCGAGCAGTACTTC.

The V and J genes are TRBV19 and TRBJ1-5; maybe TRBD1 (5 bases). Germline V gene lookup returns CDR1 LNHDA and CDR2 SQIVND (reference sequence). There are 14 residues in the CDR3. V was pared by 5 bases and J by 5 bases, with 13 bases between. CDR3: CASSVGVVDQPQHF. CDR3 nucleotide sequence: TGTGCCAGTAGTGTGGGGGTGGTCGATCAGCCCCAGCATTTT. The whole variable domain, filled in from reference TRBV19 and TRBJ1-5, reads DGGITQSPKYLFRKEGQNVTLSCEQNLNHDAMYWYRQDPGQGLRLIYYSQIVNDFQKGDIAEGYSVSREKKESFPLTVTSAQKNPTAFYLCASSVGVVDQPQHFGDGTRLSIL.

This chain's CDR3 is CSVEDPGKSQHF. For the CDR3, the DNA is TGCAGCGTTGAAGATCCAGGGAAATCCCAGCATTTT. This rearrangement joins TRBV29-1 to TRBJ1-5; tentatively, D is TRBD1 (5 bases). This CDR3 has 12 residues. Germline V gene lookup returns CDR1 SQVTM and CDR2 ANQGSEA. The V end was cut by 0 bases, the J end by 11 bases, with 11 bases between.

The rearrangement joins TRBV2 to TRBJ2-3; 15 bases are a match to TRBD2. V dropped 5 bases and J dropped 6; count of bases not matched to a gene: 9. This CDR3 is 17 amino acids long. The germline CDR1 and CDR2 sequences are SNHLY and FYNNEI. CDR3 DNA: TGTGCCAGCAGTACGGGGACTAGCGGGGGGCCAAGGGATACGCAGTATTTT. This translates into CASSTGTSGGPRDTQYF. The whole variable domain, filled in from reference TRBV2 and TRBJ2-3, reads EPEVTQTPSHQVTQMGQEVILRCVPISNHLYFYWYRQILGQKVEFLVSFYNNEISEKSEIFDDQFSVERPDGSNFTLKIRSTKLEDSAMYFCASSTGTSGGPRDTQYFGPGTRLTVL.

The V and J genes are TRBV19 and TRBJ2-5; D remains unclear. The germline V gene has CDR1 LNHDA and CDR2 SQIVND (reference sequence). The CDR3 is 13 residues long. CDR3 DNA: TGTGGGACGTCGCTTAATAGGCAAGAGACCCAGTACTTC. Translation: CGTSLNRQETQYF.

The chain links TRBV6-1 to TRBJ1-6; no clear D gene. In germline, CDR1 is MNHNS, CDR2 SASEGT. The CDR3 loop spans 17 amino acids. Trimming took 3 bases from V and 7 from J, leaving 19 bases between them. The DNA of the CDR3 is TGTGCCAGCAGTGACGCGAGTTGGGGTCTTATCAATTCACCCCTCCACTTT. It yields the protein CASSDASWGLINSPLHF.

This chain joins TRBV9 and TRBJ1-6, with D unresolved. CDR1 SGDLS and CDR2 YYNGEE come from the germline V gene. The V end lost 0 bases, the J end lost 0 bases, and 7 bases lay between the germline ends. The length of the CDR3 is 16 residues. This chain's CDR3 is CASSVVGSSYNSPLHF. The CDR3, as DNA: TGTGCCAGCAGCGTAGTGGGAAGCTCCTATAATTCACCCCTCCACTTT.

This chain uses TRBV19 with TRBJ1-1, with no clear D. CDR1 LNHDA and CDR2 SQIVND come from the germline V gene (reference sequence). This CDR3 region has 15 residues. V shed 1 base and J shed 4 bases, with 13 bases lying between them. DNA of the CDR3: TGTGCCAGTAGTATAGGGTGGCAGGCGGGCACTGAAGCTTTCTTT. Residues: CASSIGWQAGTEAFF.

The V and J genes are TRBV7-9 and TRBJ2-1, with 8 bases matching TRBD2. This CDR3 spans 14 amino acids. The V segment lost 5 bases and the J segment 5 bases; nucleotides outside the gene matches: 5. Looked up from germline, CDR1 is SEHNR and CDR2 is FQNEAQ (reference sequence). DNA for the CDR3: TGTGCCAGCAGCCCGGGAGGGCCCGACAATGAGCAGTTCTTC. The encoded protein is CASSPGGPDNEQFF.

The chain has TRBV7-6 and TRBJ2-5; no clear D. V lost 1 base and J 4 bases, leaving 10 bases between the germline ends. There are 14 residues in the CDR3. CDR1 and CDR2 (germline): SGHVS, FNYEAQ. In DNA form, the CDR3 reads TGTGCCAGCAGCTTAGAGGGATTTGGAGAGACCCAGTACTTC. Its translation: CASSLEGFGETQYF. Full variable domain (remainder filled in from reference TRBV7-6 and TRBJ2-5): GAGVSQSPRYKVTKRGQDVALRCDPISGHVSLYWYRQALGQGPEFLTYFNYEAQQDKSGLPNDRFSAERPEGSISTLTIQRTEQRDSAMYRCASSLEGFGETQYFGPGTRLLVL.

The rearrangement uses TRBV28 and TRBJ1-1, with TRBD1 matching 9 bases. V was pared by 5 bases and J by 4 bases, with 5 bases of the junction left unmatched. Germline CDR1 is MDHEN and CDR2 is SYDVKM. CDR3 length: 14 residues. The CDR3 region has the DNA TGTGCCAGCAGTCCCCTACAGGGGGCCACTGAAGCTTTCTTT. It yields the protein CASSPLQGATEAFF.

The genes are TRBV28 and TRBJ1-4; D remains unclear. The germline V gene encodes CDR1 MDHEN and CDR2 SYDVKM. The CDR3 sequence is 14 residues long. Trimming stripped 1 base from V and 7 bases from J, with 10 bases between. The CDR3 sequence: CASSLLDGSEKLFF. DNA of the CDR3: TGTGCCAGCAGTTTATTGGACGGTAGTGAAAAACTGTTTTTT.

The chain joins TRBV5-1 to TRBJ1-6; no definite D call. The CDR3 runs 14 residues. V lost 4 bases, J lost 7 bases, and 12 bases lay in between. Germline-derived CDR1 and CDR2 are SGHRS and YFSETQ. In DNA form, the CDR3 reads TGCGCCAGCAGCCCCGGTTATGGGAATTCACCCCTCCACTTT. Its translation: CASSPGYGNSPLHF.

The V and J genes are TRBV12-3 or TRBV12-4 and TRBJ2-2; D gene unclear. Trimming pared 8 bases from V and 8 bases from J, leaving 6 bases between. This CDR3 has 10 amino acids. DNA for the CDR3: TGTGCCAGCTTGGGGGGGGAGCTGTTTTTT. Translating it yields CASLGGELFF.

The V call is TRBV18, the J call TRBJ2-7; TRBD1 agrees at 8 bases. CDR1 is KGHSH, CDR2 LQKENI, per germline. The CDR3 spans 14 residues. V was clipped by 4 bases and J by 6 bases; unmatched bases: 8. CDR3 nucleotides: TGTGCCAGCTCACTTGGACAGGGCGCAATCGAGCAGTACTTC. The encoded protein is CASSLGQGAIEQYF.

The V call is TRBV25-1, the J call TRBJ2-7; 8 bases align to TRBD1. Germline V gene lookup returns CDR1 MGHDK and CDR2 SYGVNS. This CDR3 contains 14 residues. The V segment lost 6 bases and the J segment 6 bases; nucleotides outside the gene matches: 10. CDR3 protein: CASSPWRDRGEQYF. The CDR3 nucleotides are TGTGCCAGCAGCCCCTGGAGAGACAGGGGCGAGCAGTACTTC.

V and J are TRBV3-1 (or the pseudogene TRBV3-2) and TRBJ1-4, with D uncertain. The V end lost 0 bases, the J end lost 8 bases, and 10 bases lay between the germline ends. This CDR3 spans 14 amino acids. The germline V gene encodes CDR1 LGHDT and CDR2 YNNKEL (reference sequence). CDR3 in amino acids: CASSQETYSEKLFF. Here the CDR3 DNA reads TGTGCCAGCAGCCAAGAAACGTACAGCGAAAAACTGTTTTTT.